This is a list of T cell receptor beta chains from one sample in a study of T cell responses to AZD1222 COVID-19 vaccine. The method was immunoSEQ multiplex PCR; TCRdb's version includes in-frame clones alone and lacks a portion of them. Of about 88,000 clones listed, around 90% were seen once; the top ten hold roughly 5.4%. The input for sequencing was peripheral blood, taken on day 0 of AZD1222 vaccination. The receptors shown here come from an adult in good health. Both conserved end residues are part of each CDR3. D genes are given only for firm matches. Some rows have no size entry. The others give once, few or many, or a class for an expanded clone.

CDR3nt	CDR3aa	v_gene	j_gene	abundance	d_gene
TGTGCCAGCAGCTTGGGGACATACAACACCGGGGAGCTGTTTTTT	CASSLGTYNTGELFF	TRBV11-2	TRBJ2-2	.	.
TGCGCCAGCAGCTTACTTAGCGGGGGAAACACCGGGGAGCTGTTTTTT	CASSLLSGGNTGELFF	TRBV5-1	TRBJ2-2	.	TRBD2
TGCAGCGTTGACTGGGGGGCTGGGGGCTACACCTTC	CSVDWGAGGYTF	TRBV29-1	TRBJ1-2	.	.
TGTGCCAGCAGTTTGACCGGGACTGAGCAGTTCTTC	CASSLTGTEQFF	TRBV27	TRBJ2-1	few	.
TGCGCCAGCAGCCAAGAAACACAGGCCCCCTACGAGCAGTACTTC	CASSQETQAPYEQYF	TRBV4-1	TRBJ2-7	.	.
TGTGCCAGCAGCCAGTTTGAGACTAGCGGAGGGGGTGAGCAGTTCTTC	CASSQFETSGGGEQFF	TRBV3-1/TRBV3-2	TRBJ2-1	.	TRBD2
TGTGCCAGTAGTAGGACTAGCGGGAGCTTGGATACGCAGTATTTT	CASSRTSGSLDTQYF	TRBV19	TRBJ2-3	.	TRBD2
TGTGCCAGCTCACCCACCGACCTAGCGGGAGGACCCGCCAATGAGCAGTTCTTC	CASSPTDLAGGPANEQFF	TRBV18	TRBJ2-1	.	TRBD2
TGTGCCAGCAGCCAAGATCCGAGCAGGGCCGGGGAGCTGTTTTTT	CASSQDPSRAGELFF	TRBV4-2	TRBJ2-2	.	.
TGTGCCAGCAGTGTCCAAAGGCGCACTGAAGCTTTCTTT	CASSVQRRTEAFF	TRBV27	TRBJ1-1	.	.
TGCGCCAGCAGCCCGCGCCTCAATCAGCCCCAGCATTTT	CASSPRLNQPQHF	TRBV4-3	TRBJ1-5	.	.
TGTGCCATCAATGCCGGGACTAGCGGGAGAGGTGAGCAGTTCTTC	CAINAGTSGRGEQFF	TRBV10-3	TRBJ2-1	.	TRBD2
TGCGCCAGCAGCTCCGAGCTTTACAATGAGCAGTTCTTC	CASSSELYNEQFF	TRBV5-1	TRBJ2-1	.	.
TGTGCCAGCAGCTTGCAGTTAGCGGGCCACTACAATGAGCAGTTCTTC	CASSLQLAGHYNEQFF	TRBV7-3	TRBJ2-1	.	TRBD2
TGTGCCAGCAGCTACTCGGGACGGATGAACACTGAAGCTTTCTTT	CASSYSGRMNTEAFF	TRBV7-2	TRBJ1-1	.	.
TGTGCCTGGAGCCACCCTTGGGGGAGCACTGAAGCTTTCTTT	CAWSHPWGSTEAFF	TRBV30	TRBJ1-1	.	.
TGTGCCAGCAGCCAACTAGCGGGAAATACGCAGTATTTT	CASSQLAGNTQYF	TRBV7-2	TRBJ2-3	.	TRBD2
TGCAGCGTGGGGCGGGTAGCGGGCCGCTACAATGAGCAGTTCTTC	CSVGRVAGRYNEQFF	TRBV29-1	TRBJ2-1	.	TRBD2
TGCGCCAGCAGCCAAGGGGCTGACAGCTACGAGCAGTACTTC	CASSQGADSYEQYF	TRBV4-1	TRBJ2-7	.	.
TGTGCCAGCAGCTTAGACGGCCCCCGTGATTCACCCCTCCACTTT	CASSLDGPRDSPLHF	TRBV7-9	TRBJ1-6	once	.
TGTGCCAGCAGTCAACAGGGGGCGCGGAATTCACCCCTCCACTTT	CASSQQGARNSPLHF	TRBV5-6	TRBJ1-6	.	TRBD1
TGCAGTGCTAGTAGTCAGTTTAGCAATCAGCCCCAGCATTTT	CSASSQFSNQPQHF	TRBV20-1	TRBJ1-5	.	.
TGTGCCAGCAGTTTAGGGTACACCGGGGAGCTGTTTTTT	CASSLGYTGELFF	TRBV12-3/TRBV12-4	TRBJ2-2	.	.
TGTGCCTCCTGGACAGGGAATTATGGCTACACCTTC	CASWTGNYGYTF	TRBV19	TRBJ1-2	.	TRBD1
TGTGCCAGCAGTGAAGCGCTGGAGCTTACAGCCCTTACGTCCTCTGGGGCCAACGTCCTGACTTTC	CASSEALELTALTSSGANVLTF	TRBV6-1	TRBJ2-6	.	.
TGTGCCAGCAGCTTGGGGACAGGGGGTCTCTCTGGGCAGTACTTC	CASSLGTGGLSGQYF	TRBV7-9	TRBJ2-7	.	TRBD1
TGTGCCAGCAGCCGGGACGGAAGTGAAGCTTTCTTT	CASSRDGSEAFF	TRBV7-9	TRBJ1-1	.	.
TGTGCCAGCAGTTACTGGACCAGCACAGATACGCAGTATTTT	CASSYWTSTDTQYF	TRBV6-2/TRBV6-3	TRBJ2-3	.	.
TGTGCCAGCAGGGACAGGGGACCCGGGGAGCTGTTTTTT	CASRDRGPGELFF	TRBV2	TRBJ2-2	.	TRBD1
TGCGCCAGCAGTGAGTGGGGGAATAATTCACCCCTCCACTTT	CASSEWGNNSPLHF	TRBV10-1	TRBJ1-6	.	.
TGCGCCAGCAGTGAGTCGTTGTCTTGGCGGTTCTTC	CASSESLSWRFF	TRBV10-1	TRBJ2-1	.	.
TGTGCCAGCAGTTTCCTGACTAGCGGAACAGATACGCAGTATTTT	CASSFLTSGTDTQYF	TRBV27	TRBJ2-3	.	TRBD2
TGTGCCAGCAGCTTCCACCCCCGGGACAGGGGGCCCCAGTACTTC	CASSFHPRDRGPQYF	TRBV5-8	TRBJ2-5	.	TRBD1
TGTGCCAGCAGCCGCCGAACCGGTGATGAAAAACTGTTTTTT	CASSRRTGDEKLFF	TRBV9	TRBJ1-4	.	.
TGTGCCAGCAGTTACTGGAGGGCCGGGGAGCTGTTTTTT	CASSYWRAGELFF	TRBV6-5	TRBJ2-2	.	.
TGTGCCAGCAGAGCCGGGACAGGGGGCCCCGGGGAGCTGTTTTTT	CASRAGTGGPGELFF	TRBV2	TRBJ2-2	.	TRBD1
TGTGCCTGGAGCCTAGCGGGAGGCGGCACAGATACGCAGTATTTT	CAWSLAGGGTDTQYF	TRBV30	TRBJ2-3	.	TRBD2
TGTGCCAGCAGCTTGAATTTAGGGATGGGGGAGACCCAGTACTTC	CASSLNLGMGETQYF	TRBV5-6	TRBJ2-5	.	.
TGCGCCAGCAGCTGGGGGTTACGGCAGGCCGGGGAGCTGTTTTTT	CASSWGLRQAGELFF	TRBV5-1	TRBJ2-2	.	.
TGTGCCAGCGAGGGAGGGCAGGGATCTCCCCTATGCTATGGCTACACCTTC	CASEGGQGSPLCYGYTF	TRBV21-1	TRBJ1-2	.	.
TGTGCCAGCAGGGAAGGGGGGCGGCTAAGCACAGATACGCAGTATTTT	CASREGGRLSTDTQYF	TRBV6-1	TRBJ2-3	.	.
TGTGCCAGCAGTTGGGGGAAGTACAATGAGCAGTTCTTC	CASSWGKYNEQFF	TRBV28	TRBJ2-1	.	.
TGTGCCAGCAGCTCCTCGCCCGAGCAGTACTTC	CASSSSPEQYF	TRBV7-9	TRBJ2-7	.	.
TGTGCCAGCAATGCGGGGGGGTACACTGAAGCTTTCTTT	CASNAGGYTEAFF	TRBV2	TRBJ1-1	.	.
TGTGCCAGTAGAAGTAGCGGGAGAGGGAATGAGCAGTTCTTC	CASRSSGRGNEQFF	TRBV19	TRBJ2-1	.	TRBD2
TGTGCCAGCAGTTACCTGCGGCGTATTGAGCCCCAGCATTTT	CASSYLRRIEPQHF	TRBV6-2/TRBV6-3	TRBJ1-5	few	.